A selection of T cell receptor beta chains follows, all from one sample in a study of blood T cell repertoires in COVID-19. Libraries were prepared by immunoSEQ multiplex PCR; TCRdb keeps only in-frame clonotypes and omits some of them. The data hold roughly 250,000 clones, with approximately 80% observed a single time. Material: peripheral blood. These receptors came from an elderly woman with acute or convalescent COVID-19. CDR3s include the opening cysteine and the closing phenylalanine or tryptophan. A D gene is named only where the DNA matches it firmly. A clone size is listed for some rows: how often the clone was seen (once, few, many), or a class if it is expanded.

j_call d_call clone_size v_call cdr3_length cdr3_nt cdr3_aa
TRBJ1-4 . . TRBV9 16 TGTGCCAGCAGCGTAAAGGGGGAGTCAACTAATGAAAAACTGTTTTTT CASSVKGESTNEKLFF
TRBJ1-1 TRBD1 . TRBV6-5 15 TGTGCCAGCAGTTACTCTAACAGGGGGCAAACTGAAGCTTTCTTT CASSYSNRGQTEAFF
TRBJ1-4 TRBD1 . TRBV11-1 15 TGTGCCAGCAGCAAACAGGGGGCCTCTAATGAAAAACTGTTTTTT CASSKQGASNEKLFF
TRBJ1-1 TRBD1 . TRBV18 14 TGTGCCAGCTCCCGAGGACAGGGGCACACTGAAGCTTTCTTT CASSRGQGHTEAFF
TRBJ2-5 TRBD2 . TRBV4-2 19 TGTGCCAGCAGCCAAGGGATGGCGGGACTAGCGGGAGGTGCGGAGACCCAGTACTTC CASSQGMAGLAGGAETQYF
TRBJ1-1 . . TRBV19 16 TGTGCCAGTAGTATAGCCCAGACATTCACTCGTGTTGAAGCTTTCTTT CASSIAQTFTRVEAFF
TRBJ1-2 . once TRBV3-1/TRBV3-2 15 TGTGCCAGCAGCTTACAGCCCTTTTCTAACTATGGCTACACCTTC CASSLQPFSNYGYTF
TRBJ2-1 . . TRBV5-4 14 TGTGCCAGCAGCACACAACAGGGTCGGGATGAGCAGTTCTTC CASSTQQGRDEQFF
TRBJ2-7 TRBD1 . TRBV5-1 12 TGCGCCAGCCGGGACAGGACCTACGAGCAGTACTTC CASRDRTYEQYF
TRBJ2-2 . . TRBV5-1 15 TGCGCCAGCAGCTTGGGGCAGGTTTTCACCGGGGAGCTGTTTTTT CASSLGQVFTGELFF
TRBJ2-1 TRBD2 . TRBV29-1 15 TGCAGCGTTGACAGACTAGCGGGAGGTAACAATGAGCAGTTCTTC CSVDRLAGGNNEQFF
TRBJ1-3 . . TRBV9 16 TGTGCCAGCAGCCCAGCCGGGGGAGTCTCTGGAAACACCATATATTTT CASSPAGGVSGNTIYF
TRBJ1-1 TRBD1 once TRBV28 15 TGTGCCAGCAGTTTCGGGGACAGCCGTCGGACTGAAGCTTTCTTT CASSFGDSRRTEAFF
TRBJ2-2 . . TRBV9 12 TGTGCCAGCGCCAGGGCTCCCGGGGAGCTGTTTTTT CASARAPGELFF
TRBJ2-7 TRBD1 . TRBV6-5 14 TGTGCCAGCAGGGGGACAGGGAGCTCCTACGAGCAGTACTTC CASRGTGSSYEQYF